Included here is one T cell receptor (beta chain) sequence, with context. Its matching antigen is unknown. These data come from a study of beta chain features in type 1 diabetes. The study's findings and limits: Across all four CD4+ subsets, people with type 1 diabetes showed modestly shorter TCRB CDR3s. It was possible that PCR favored shorter templates, equally so in patients and controls. TCRB rearrangement may or may not be influenced by HLA type; here this remained unresolved.

The CDR3 runs 15 residues. V dropped 2 bases and J dropped 2 bases, with 11 bases sitting between them. Germline lookup yields CDR1 SGHRS and CDR2 YFSETQ. Staining for CD45RO/CCR7/CD25/CD127/CD95/CD27 allowed sorting of CD4+ naive, central memory, regulatory and stem cell-like memory cells. Investigators reverse transcribed all isolated RNA, so they sequenced expressed TCRB transcripts. Here immunoSEQ multiplex PCR was the method, and the copy in TCRdb shows in-frame clones only, minus some. The table includes around 50,000 clones, around 45% detected once. The TCR originated in a man aged 30-40 years with type 1 diabetes. The chain has TRBV5-1 and TRBJ2-1, with D perhaps TRBD2 (5 bases). The sample comprised stem cell memory CD4+ T cells from blood. CDR3 DNA sequence: TGCGCCAGCAGCTTAGGCAGCGGTACCTACAATGAGCAGTTCTTC. Amino acid sequence: CASSLGSGTYNEQFF.